The subject of this entry is one TCR beta chain. The data are from a study of monozygotic twins with inflammatory bowel disease. TCRdb re-called the 5' RACE reads and shows each CDR3 protein once, DNA omitted. This specimen shows 160,000 or so distinct CDR3 sequences; the ten leading clones hold about 2.4%. This receptor was taken from a human donor with ulcerative colitis or Crohn's disease, or a healthy co-twin of an affected twin (not recorded which). The specimen sequenced was blood.

The CDR3 sequence: CASRHTGEGDYGYTF. V is TRBV7-9 and J is TRBJ1-2; TCRdb proposes TRBD1, but this gene call is untestable without DNA. CDR3 size: 15 residues. CDR1 is SEHNR and CDR2 is FQNEAQ in the germline V gene (reference sequence).